This T cell receptor (beta chain) comes out of a study of blood T cell repertoires in COVID-19. Original analysis: Counts of nucleated cells, estimated from reference gene primer amplification, were obtained. Sequencing was performed with immunoSEQ multiplex PCR; in TCRdb, only in-frame clones are kept and a portion is missing. V, J and clone size reflect that table, while D and trimming were determined from the DNA. Here the sample spans tens of thousands of clones, roughly 88% being singletons. The CDR3 totals 13 residues. Germline V gene lookup returns CDR1 SGDLS and CDR2 YYNGEE. V dropped 2 bases and J dropped 6 bases, with 11 bases sitting between them.

The rearrangement uses TRBV9 and TRBJ1-1, with a tentative D call TRBD1 (5 bases). The clonotype was recovered from a man between 50 and 59 years old with active COVID-19. The sample comprised peripheral blood. CDR3 sequence: CASSVGREAEAFF. In DNA, the CDR3 is TGTGCCAGCAGCGTTGGCAGGGAAGCTGAAGCTTTCTTT.